A single sample is the source of the 28 T cell receptor beta chains below, sequenced in a study of blood T cell repertoires in COVID-19. Some clones are missing from TCRdb's copy, which holds only in-frame ones; the method was immunoSEQ multiplex PCR. This sample has about 140,000 clones, with roughly nine tenths found just once. What was sequenced was peripheral blood. Receptors were obtained from a human donor in a cohort sampled during active COVID-19.

This clone was recorded once. Additional DNA sequences in this sample encode the identical CDR3. The rearrangement uses TRBV13 and TRBJ1-6; 9 bases are a match to TRBD1. CDR1 is PRHDT, CDR2 FYEKMQ, per germline (reference sequence). The J segment lost 7 bases and the V segment lost 5 bases, leaving 3 bases of the junction unmatched. The CDR3 is 14 amino acids. CDR3 DNA: TGTGCCAGCAGCCTCGGACAGGGGAATTCACCCCTCCACTTT. As protein: CASSLGQGNSPLHF.

The J gene is TRBJ2-7, the V gene TRBV4-3; 11 bases map to TRBD1. V lost 4 bases and J lost 3; bases outside the gene matches: 5. The CDR3 is 15 residues long. CDR1 is LGHNA and CDR2 is YSLEER in the germline V gene. The CDR3 region has the DNA TGCGCCAGCAGCCGGGACAGGGGGAGGCACTACGAGCAGTACTTC. Residues: CASSRDRGRHYEQYF.

The genes are TRBV30 and TRBJ2-3; D is ambiguous. V was pared by 0 bases and J by 6 bases, with 13 bases between. There are 14 residues in the CDR3. The germline V gene has CDR1 GTSNPN and CDR2 SVGIG (reference sequence). CDR3 sequence: CAWSVRSSTDTQYF. CDR3 in DNA: TGTGCCTGGAGTGTGAGGTCCTCAACGGATACGCAGTATTTT.

This clone was detected once. The chain has TRBV19 and TRBJ2-7; 7 bases line up with TRBD1. Germline V gene lookup returns CDR1 LNHDA and CDR2 SQIVND (reference sequence). The CDR3 has 14 amino acids. V trimming: 10 bases; J trimming: 2 bases; junction bases outside the gene matches: 11. Here the CDR3 reads CATSQGDGPYEQYF. Written as DNA, the CDR3 is TGTGCCACTTCCCAGGGGGACGGCCCCTACGAGCAGTACTTC.

This clone was observed at least ten times. CDR3 in amino acids: CASSPYRAGTQYF. Written as DNA, the CDR3 is TGTGCCAGCAGTCCGTACAGGGCAGGGACCCAGTACTTC. This chain uses TRBV27 with TRBJ2-5, with D perhaps TRBD1 (6 bases). Germline loops: CDR1 MNHEY, CDR2 SMNVEV (reference sequence). Trimming removed 5 bases at V and 7 bases at J, with 14 bases between. The length of the CDR3 is 13 residues.

J is TRBJ2-3 and V is TRBV19, with 7 bases lining up with TRBD2. CDR3 length: 17 residues. Trimming at V came to 2 bases and at J to 1 base, leaving 9 bases not matched to a gene. Germline lookup yields CDR1 LNHDA and CDR2 SQIVND (reference sequence). Here the CDR3 reads CASSIFFEAGGTDTQYF. For the CDR3, the DNA is TGTGCCAGTAGTATATTCTTCGAGGCGGGGGGCACAGATACGCAGTATTTT.

Only a few counts were recorded for this clone. The rearrangement uses TRBV9 and TRBJ1-2; 10 positions agree with TRBD1. Germline V lookup: CDR1 SGDLS, CDR2 YYNGEE. V shed 4 bases, J shed 6 bases, and the junction held 6 bases outside the gene matches. The CDR3 is 14 amino acids. CDR3 in DNA: TGTGCCAGCAGCCCTAGACAGGGGGCTAATGGCTACACCTTC. This gives the protein CASSPRQGANGYTF.

Turning to this clone: This CDR3 is also generated by other DNA sequences in the sample. This chain joins TRBV27 and TRBJ1-1; tentatively, D is TRBD1 (5 bases). Per germline, CDR1 MNHEY and CDR2 SMNVEV (reference sequence). Trimming left V 2 bases short and J 4 bases short, with 8 bases between. The CDR3 is 13 amino acids. The DNA for the CDR3 is TGTGCCAGCAGTTTAGGACACCGCACTGAAGCTTTCTTT. Its translation is CASSLGHRTEAFF.

The chain recombines TRBV11-3 with TRBJ2-4; TRBD2 is a possible D gene (6 bases). Germline V CDR1 and CDR2: SGHNT, YENEEA. The CDR3 contains 13 residues. V was shortened by 5 bases and J by 6 bases, with 11 bases between the two germline ends. CDR3 sequence reads: CASSRLAANIQYF. For the CDR3, the DNA is TGTGCCAGCAGCCGGTTAGCGGCAAACATTCAGTACTTC.

This clone was seen only a few times. The gene calls are TRBV7-9 and TRBJ1-5, with TRBD1 matching 8 bases. This CDR3 comprises 17 residues. V dropped 1 base and J dropped 6; count of bases not matched to a gene: 11. Germline V gene sequence: CDR1 SEHNR, CDR2 FQNEAQ (reference sequence). CDR3 protein: CASSLGGPGQDTQPQHF. CDR3 nucleotide sequence: TGTGCCAGCAGCTTAGGGGGACCGGGACAGGACACTCAGCCCCAGCATTTT.

The rearrangement joins TRBV28 to TRBJ2-7, with 8 bases aligning to TRBD1. This CDR3 is built from 13 residues. The V segment lost 3 bases and the J segment 6 bases; nucleotides outside the gene matches: 4. Looked up from germline, CDR1 is MDHEN and CDR2 is SYDVKM. CDR3 residues: CASSFHRGSEQYF. CDR3 sequence (DNA): TGTGCCAGCAGTTTTCACAGGGGGTCCGAGCAGTACTTC.

V usage is TRBV28 and J usage is TRBJ2-5; 7 bases align to TRBD2. The ends lost 5 bases at V and 2 bases at J; junction bases unmatched: 5. Germline V CDR1 and CDR2: MDHEN, SYDVKM. This CDR3 contains 14 residues. DNA of the CDR3: TGTGCCAGCAGTCTCTGGGGAGGGCAAGAGACCCAGTACTTC. It encodes CASSLWGGQETQYF.

The rearrangement uses TRBV3-1 (or the pseudogene TRBV3-2) and TRBJ1-5; 7 bases fit TRBD1. The V segment lost 0 bases and the J segment 4 bases; nucleotides outside the gene matches: 3. Germline V gene data show CDR1 as LGHDT and CDR2 as YNNKEL (reference sequence). The CDR3 runs to 15 residues. The DNA of the CDR3 is TGTGCCAGCAGCCAAGACGGGACAGATAATCAGCCCCAGCATTTT. Encoded protein: CASSQDGTDNQPQHF.

This clone was seen once. The DNA for the CDR3 is TGTGCCAGCACTAGGGGGCGCGAGGGCGAGCAGTACTTC. It yields the protein CASTRGREGEQYF. The genes are TRBV6-5 and TRBJ2-7; TRBD1 matches 7 bases. The CDR3 is made up of 13 amino acids. V was pared by 7 bases and J by 6 bases, with 9 bases of the junction left unmatched. Germline V gene lookup returns CDR1 MNHEY and CDR2 SVGAGI.

This clone appeared once. The chain is built from TRBV25-1 and TRBJ1-1, with 10 bases identical to TRBD1. Germline V gene sequence: CDR1 MGHDK, CDR2 SYGVNS. The V and J ends lost 4 bases and 1 base, in that order; junction bases with no gene match: 6. The CDR3 runs 16 residues. The CDR3: CASSGGTGVGNTEAFF. The CDR3 DNA reads TGTGCCAGCAGTGGGGGGACAGGGGTTGGGAACACTGAAGCTTTCTTT.

The chain couples TRBV7-7 to TRBJ2-5; 7 nucleotides line up with TRBD1. The junction had 9 bases not matched to a gene; V was cut back by 0 bases and J by 5 bases. Germline CDR1 SSHAT, CDR2 FNYEAQ (reference sequence). The CDR3 loop spans 16 amino acids. The CDR3 DNA reads TGTGCCAGCAGCTTAGCGGGGGCGGCCAGGGGGGAGACCCAGTACTTC. Protein: CASSLAGAARGETQYF.

The sample holds one count of this clone. This chain joins TRBV7-8 and TRBJ1-2, with TRBD1 matching 8 bases. Germline V gene sequence: CDR1 SGHVS, CDR2 FQNEAQ. The CDR3 is 14 amino acids. V trimming: 1 base; J trimming: 6 bases; junction bases outside the gene matches: 4. CDR3 residues: CASSLGTGNNGYTF. CDR3 coding DNA: TGTGCCAGCAGCTTAGGGACAGGGAACAATGGCTACACCTTC.

This clone was observed once. The genes are TRBV4-2 and TRBJ2-7, with D possibly TRBD2 on 6 matching bases. Germline loops: CDR1 LGHNA, CDR2 YNFKEQ. This CDR3 is 13 amino acids long. With 3 bases removed from V and 5 bases from J, the gap between germline ends came to 11 bases. Here the CDR3 DNA reads TGTGCCAGCAGCCATGAGGAGGGGAACGAGCAGTACTTC. Translating it yields CASSHEEGNEQYF.

This chain links TRBV19 with TRBJ1-1; 8 bases agree with TRBD1. The V gene end was trimmed by 2 bases and the J gene end by 6 bases; junction bases not matched to a gene: 5. Germline V gene lookup returns CDR1 LNHDA and CDR2 SQIVND (reference sequence). This CDR3 comprises 14 residues. The CDR3 DNA sequence: TGTGCCAGTAGTATACAGGGGGCGGGAGCTGAAGCTTTCTTT. Its protein product is CASSIQGAGAEAFF.

The rearrangement joins TRBV5-5 to TRBJ2-7; D uncertain. This CDR3 region has 13 residues. V was trimmed by 0 bases and J by 1 base, leaving 5 bases between them. The germline V gene encodes CDR1 SGHKS and CDR2 YYEKEE (reference sequence). CDR3 nucleotides: TGTGCCAGCAGCTTGGTACGGTCCTACGAGCAGTACTTC. This sequence encodes CASSLVRSYEQYF.

The chain joins TRBV12-3 or TRBV12-4 to TRBJ1-3, with a tentative D call TRBD1 (5 bases). The CDR3 covers 11 residues. The germline V and J ends were trimmed by 5 bases and 9 bases, with 8 bases remaining between them. The DNA for the CDR3 is TGTGCCAGCAGTAGGAGGGGCACCATATATTTT. Translation gives CASSRRGTIYF.

The V call is TRBV19, the J call TRBJ2-2; tentatively, D is TRBD1 (6 bases). Per the germline V gene, CDR1 is LNHDA and CDR2 is SQIVND (reference sequence). V was clipped by 7 bases and J by 1 base, with 10 bases between them. CDR3 size: 14 residues. The chain's CDR3 is CASTRQENTGELFF. The CDR3 region has the DNA TGTGCCAGTACCCGACAGGAGAACACCGGGGAGCTGTTTTTT.

The chain carries TRBV6-6 and TRBJ1-2; D gene ambiguous. The ends were cut back, 2 bases at V and 6 bases at J, with 7 bases in the middle. This CDR3 has 12 amino acids. Germline lookup yields CDR1 MNHNY and CDR2 SVGAGI (reference sequence). The CDR3: CASSYIGDGYTF. The DNA for the CDR3 is TGTGCCAGCAGTTACATCGGGGATGGCTACACCTTC.

This chain connects TRBV28 to TRBJ2-7; 13 nucleotides match TRBD2. CDR3 size: 19 residues. Germline CDR1 MDHEN, CDR2 SYDVKM. V was clipped by 3 bases and J by 1 base; unmatched bases: 12. The CDR3 DNA is TGTGCCAGCAGTTTTCCAATCCGACTAGCGGGAGGCGAATCCTACGAGCAGTACTTC. Residues: CASSFPIRLAGGESYEQYF.

The chain is built from TRBV19 and TRBJ1-3, with D unresolved. V was shortened by 4 bases and J by 0 bases, with 10 bases between the two germline ends. The germline V gene encodes CDR1 LNHDA and CDR2 SQIVND (reference sequence). This CDR3 comprises 15 residues. The CDR3 bases are TGTGCCAGTAGTACCGACATTAACTCTGGAAACACCATATATTTT. This sequence encodes CASSTDINSGNTIYF.

The V gene is TRBV19, the J gene TRBJ1-3; 9 nucleotides agree with TRBD1. Trimming at V came to 4 bases and at J to 4 bases, leaving 5 bases not matched to a gene. This CDR3 region has 15 residues. Germline-derived CDR1 and CDR2 are LNHDA and SQIVND (reference sequence). The CDR3 sequence is CASSTGQGGGNTIYF. CDR3 nucleotides: TGTGCCAGTAGTACGGGACAGGGCGGAGGAAACACCATATATTTT.

The chain employs TRBV6-2 or TRBV6-3 and TRBJ2-1; D not certain. Trimming took off 0 bases at V and 7 bases at J, with 10 bases between the two ends. This CDR3 is 14 amino acids long. Germline CDR1 and CDR2: MNHEY and SVGEGT. CDR3 residues: CASSYSLLSNEQFF. The CDR3 DNA sequence: TGTGCCAGCAGTTACTCGTTACTTAGTAATGAGCAGTTCTTC.

The rearrangement links TRBV18 to TRBJ2-7, with D tentatively TRBD1 (6 bases). V gave up 5 bases and J gave up 1 base, with 15 bases separating them. Germline assignment: CDR1 KGHSH and CDR2 LQKENI. The CDR3 has 15 amino acids. CDR3 region: CASSTSPGESYEQYF. As DNA, the CDR3 is TGTGCCAGCTCAACCAGTCCAGGGGAGTCCTACGAGCAGTACTTC.